The next 28 T cell receptor beta chains were all read from a single sample in a study of T cell responses to AZD1222 COVID-19 vaccine. This table comes from immunoSEQ multiplex PCR, and its TCRdb copy is limited to in-frame clones, with some not included. The profile shows roughly 72,000 clones, approximately 90% of them singletons. The material sequenced was peripheral blood, taken 28 days after the second dose of the MenACWY control vaccine. These receptors came from an adult who received the MenACWY meningococcal vaccine as a control.

This sequence joins TRBV7-3 and TRBJ2-1; perhaps TRBD1 as D (5 bases). This CDR3 is 13 amino acids long. Trimming took off 5 bases at V and 5 bases at J, with 10 bases between the two ends. The germline CDR1 and CDR2 sequences are SGHTA and FQGTGA. CDR3 sequence (DNA): TGTGCCAGCAGCATCGACAGAAACAATGAGCAGTTCTTC. Protein: CASSIDRNNEQFF.

The rearrangement links TRBV7-2 to TRBJ1-4; no reliable D call. Trimming took 4 bases from V and 6 from J, leaving 9 bases between them. Germline-derived CDR1 and CDR2 are SGHTA and FQGNSA. The CDR3 is 13 residues long. The chain's CDR3 is CASSSGPDEKLFF. For the CDR3, the DNA is TGTGCCAGCAGCTCGGGCCCGGATGAAAAACTGTTTTTT.

This clone was observed a single time. The genes are TRBV3-1 (or the pseudogene TRBV3-2) and TRBJ2-3; D remains unclear. Trimming left V 3 bases short and J 2 bases short, with 9 bases between. This CDR3 spans 14 amino acids. Germline V CDR1 and CDR2: LGHDT, YNNKEL (reference sequence). CDR3 residues: CASSQGRYTDTQYF. In DNA, the CDR3 is TGTGCCAGCAGCCAGGGTAGATACACAGATACGCAGTATTTT.

CDR3 sequence: CASSLKRGPSGELFF. CDR3 DNA: TGTGCCAGCAGTTTAAAAAGGGGGCCGTCCGGGGAGCTGTTTTTT. The gene calls are TRBV27 and TRBJ2-2; TRBD1 matches at 7 bases. Looked up from germline, CDR1 is MNHEY and CDR2 is SMNVEV (reference sequence). The CDR3 runs to 15 residues. The J segment lost 6 bases and the V segment lost 2 bases, leaving 6 bases of the junction unmatched.

The chain joins TRBV2 to TRBJ1-1; D is ambiguous. Trimming removed 4 bases at V and 1 base at J, with 10 bases between. Germline V gene sequence: CDR1 SNHLY, CDR2 FYNNEI. The CDR3 is 14 residues long. CDR3 loop: CASSAVGGNTEAFF. The CDR3 region has the DNA TGTGCCAGCAGTGCAGTAGGCGGGAACACTGAAGCTTTCTTT. Full variable domain (outside the CDR3, taken from reference TRBV2 and TRBJ1-1): EPEVTQTPSHQVTQMGQEVILRCVPISNHLYFYWYRQILGQKVEFLVSFYNNEISEKSEIFDDQFSVERPDGSNFTLKIRSTKLEDSAMYFCASSAVGGNTEAFFGQGTRLTVV.

This chain connects TRBV6-6 to TRBJ2-7, with 8 bases that match TRBD2. Trimming at V came to 0 bases and at J to 6 bases, leaving 4 bases not matched to a gene. Germline CDR1 is MNHNY and CDR2 is SVGAGI (reference sequence). This CDR3 has 14 amino acids. In DNA form, the CDR3 reads TGTGCCAGCAGTTACTCAGCGGGGGTCGGCGAGCAGTACTTC. It specifies CASSYSAGVGEQYF.

The V and J genes are TRBV2 and TRBJ2-1; 7 bases align to TRBD2. Germline V CDR1 and CDR2: SNHLY, FYNNEI. V shed 7 bases, J shed 0 bases, and the junction held 9 bases outside the gene matches. This CDR3 region has 16 residues. CDR3 in DNA: TGTGCCAGCACCGAGCGGGGCAAGAGCTCCTACAATGAGCAGTTCTTC. Residues: CASTERGKSSYNEQFF.

The chain carries TRBV7-9 and TRBJ1-2, with a tentative D call TRBD1 (5 bases). Trimming removed 3 bases from V and 1 base from J, with 18 bases in between. The germline CDR1 and CDR2 sequences are SEHNR and FQNEAQ (reference sequence). The length of the CDR3 is 17 residues. The CDR3 region is CASSLLGGYGGNYGYTF. Written as DNA, the CDR3 is TGTGCCAGCAGCTTGTTGGGGGGGTATGGAGGTAACTATGGCTACACCTTC.

The V and J genes are TRBV24-1 and TRBJ2-2; possible D gene TRBD2, 6 bases. CDR3 length: 15 amino acids. The ends were cut back, 5 bases at V and 2 bases at J, with 11 bases in the middle. Germline V CDR1 and CDR2: KGHDR, SFDVKD. Here the CDR3 DNA reads TGTGCCACCAGTGCGGGGAGGCTAAACACCGGGGAGCTGTTTTTT. Translating gives CATSAGRLNTGELFF.

The J gene is TRBJ1-6, the V gene TRBV10-2, with D unresolved. The V gene lost 4 bases and the J gene lost 14 bases, with 12 bases spanning the gap. Germline V gene sequence: CDR1 WSHSY, CDR2 SAAADI. The CDR3 has 12 amino acids. The CDR3 nucleotides read TGCGCCAGCAGTGCCACCTATGAAGCCCTCCACTTT. Translated, it gives CASSATYEALHF.

This CDR3 is CASSSPGDRYNSPLHF. The CDR3 DNA reads TGCGCCAGCAGCTCGCCTGGGGACAGATATAATTCACCCCTCCACTTT. J is TRBJ1-6 and V is TRBV5-1; 7 positions agree with TRBD1. Trimming took 3 bases from V and 4 from J; bases not matched to a gene: 7. Germline loops: CDR1 SGHRS, CDR2 YFSETQ. CDR3 size: 16 residues.

This chain uses TRBV18 with TRBJ2-7; 10 nucleotides agree with TRBD1. This CDR3 is built from 14 residues. V lost 5 bases to trimming and J lost 2 bases; unmatched junction nucleotides: 3. Germline CDR1 KGHSH, CDR2 LQKENI. The chain's CDR3 is CASSSGQGTYEQYF. The DNA for the CDR3 is TGTGCCAGCTCATCGGGACAGGGGACCTACGAGCAGTACTTC.

This clone appeared a single time. The chain joins TRBV18 to TRBJ1-4; TRBD1 might be the D (6 bases). The germline V gene encodes CDR1 KGHSH and CDR2 LQKENI. V lost 4 bases and J 1 base, leaving 13 bases between the germline ends. This CDR3 comprises 16 residues. The CDR3 sequence: CASSLGQRGTNEKLFF. CDR3 nucleotide sequence: TGTGCCAGCTCACTCGGACAGCGTGGAACTAATGAAAAACTGTTTTTT.

V and J are TRBV3-1 (or the pseudogene TRBV3-2) and TRBJ2-7; 9 bases are shared with TRBD2. Germline CDR1 and CDR2: LGHDT and YNNKEL (reference sequence). The CDR3 consists of 13 residues. V gave up 9 bases and J gave up 4 bases; unmatched junction bases: 7. CDR3 protein: CASTRGGSYEQYF. DNA of the CDR3: TGTGCCAGTACGCGGGGGGGCTCGTACGAGCAGTACTTC.

The gene calls are TRBV12-3 or TRBV12-4 and TRBJ1-1, with D unclear. This CDR3 comprises 13 residues. V lost 2 bases, J lost 4 bases, and 8 bases lay in between. CDR3 region: CASSLSQTTEAFF. CDR3 sequence (DNA): TGTGCCAGCAGTTTAAGTCAGACCACTGAAGCTTTCTTT.

J is TRBJ2-3 and V is TRBV10-3; perhaps TRBD2 as D (7 bases). CDR3 length: 16 residues. Trimming took 0 bases from V and 2 from J, leaving 12 bases between them. Germline V gene lookup returns CDR1 ENHRY and CDR2 SYGVKD. The CDR3 is CAISESPGGHTDTQYF. In nucleotides, the CDR3 is TGTGCCATCAGTGAGTCGCCGGGGGGACACACAGATACGCAGTATTTT.

V gene TRBV6-2 or TRBV6-3 combines with J gene TRBJ2-7; tentatively, D is TRBD1 (5 bases). Trimming took 2 bases from V and 3 from J, leaving 14 bases between them. This CDR3 has 15 residues. Germline CDR1 MNHEY, CDR2 SVGEGT. CDR3 DNA sequence: TGTGCCAGCAGTTACCTAGGGGAAGCCCACTACGAGCAGTACTTC. It codes for CASSYLGEAHYEQYF.

CDR3 sequence (DNA): TGTGCCAGCAGCTTAACCTCAGGGGCGGGCTACACCTTC. Its translation: CASSLTSGAGYTF. The J gene is TRBJ1-2, the V gene TRBV11-3; D is possibly TRBD1 (6 bases). Trimming took 2 bases from V and 8 from J, leaving 12 bases between them. CDR1 is SGHNT and CDR2 is YENEEA in the germline V gene. CDR3 length: 13 residues.

The rearrangement joins TRBV4-1 to TRBJ2-1; either TRBD1 or TRBD2 may fit D (5 bases each). Germline CDR1 reads MGHRA; CDR2 reads YSYEKL. The CDR3 is 13 residues long. V dropped 0 bases and J dropped 9 bases, with 9 bases sitting between them. CDR3: CASSQEGPGEQFF. CDR3 sequence (DNA): TGCGCCAGCAGCCAAGAGGGACCGGGTGAGCAGTTCTTC.

The V gene is TRBV6-2 or TRBV6-3, the J gene TRBJ1-2, with 9 bases lining up with TRBD1. The CDR3 spans 16 residues. The V segment lost 5 bases and the J segment 0 bases; nucleotides outside the gene matches: 7. Germline V CDR1 and CDR2: MNHEY, SVGEGT. The CDR3 loop is CASSRRDRVSNYGYTF. The CDR3 DNA sequence: TGTGCCAGCAGTCGCCGGGACAGGGTTTCTAACTATGGCTACACCTTC.

The rearrangement uses TRBV9 and TRBJ2-3; D is unresolved. The CDR3 runs 11 residues. The V gene lost 0 bases and the J gene lost 5 bases, with 1 base spanning the gap. Germline V gene lookup returns CDR1 SGDLS and CDR2 YYNGEE. In DNA form, the CDR3 reads TGTGCCAGCAGCGTAGGAGATACGCAGTATTTT. Amino acid sequence: CASSVGDTQYF.

This chain joins TRBV4-1 and TRBJ2-1; 11 bases align to TRBD1. The CDR3 sequence is 15 residues long. The germline V gene encodes CDR1 MGHRA and CDR2 YSYEKL. The V gene end was trimmed by 7 bases and the J gene end by 5 bases; junction bases not matched to a gene: 7. CDR3 sequence: CASKGGQGEHNEQFF. DNA for the CDR3: TGCGCCAGCAAAGGGGGACAGGGGGAACACAATGAGCAGTTCTTC.

There are a few counts of this clone. This chain links TRBV7-9 with TRBJ1-6, with D possibly matching TRBD1 (5 bases). V was clipped by 5 bases and J by 9 bases, with 14 bases between them. This CDR3 has 14 residues. CDR1 and CDR2 from the germline V gene are SEHNR and FQNEAQ (reference sequence). CDR3 coding DNA: TGTGCCAGCAGCCTAGAGAGCAGGGTTTCACCCCTCCACTTT. It yields the protein CASSLESRVSPLHF.

The V gene is TRBV3-1 (or the pseudogene TRBV3-2), the J gene TRBJ1-3; D is unclear. CDR1 LGHDT and CDR2 YNNKEL come from the germline V gene (reference sequence). This CDR3 has 14 amino acids. Trimming removed 4 bases from V and 0 bases from J, with 7 bases in between. CDR3 sequence: CASSRADSGNTIYF. The CDR3 DNA follows: TGTGCCAGCAGCCGGGCAGACTCTGGAAACACCATATATTTT.

This chain links TRBV11-1 with TRBJ2-7; TRBD1 agrees at 10 bases. The junction had 7 bases not matched to a gene; V was cut back by 5 bases and J by 3 bases. Per germline, CDR1 SGHAT and CDR2 FQDESV (reference sequence). This CDR3 has 15 amino acids. CDR3 DNA sequence: TGTGCCAGCAGCGCACCGGGACAGGGGATCTACGAGCAGTACTTC. This sequence encodes CASSAPGQGIYEQYF.

The CDR3 DNA reads TGTGCCAGCAGCTTAAAACCGACGGGACACCATTCACCCCTCCACTTT. This codes for CASSLKPTGHHSPLHF. This sequence joins TRBV7-6 and TRBJ1-6, with D possibly matching TRBD1 (6 bases). V was trimmed by 2 bases and J by 8 bases, leaving 16 bases between them. The germline V gene has CDR1 SGHVS and CDR2 FNYEAQ. The CDR3 consists of 16 residues.

The chain has TRBV5-4 and TRBJ2-5; 7 bases agree with TRBD2. The CDR3 is 17 amino acids. The V gene's germline CDR1 is SGHNT and CDR2 YYREEE (reference sequence). Trimming removed 0 bases from V and 1 base from J; junction bases left unmatched: 9. The CDR3 spells CASSLGVGGGAQETQYF. In nucleotides, the CDR3 is TGTGCCAGCAGCTTGGGGGTCGGCGGGGGAGCCCAAGAGACCCAGTACTTC.

The genes are TRBV3-1 (or the pseudogene TRBV3-2) and TRBJ2-2; D is perhaps TRBD2 (5 bases). Germline values: CDR1 LGHDT, CDR2 YNNKEL (reference sequence). CDR3 size: 15 residues. V was pared by 5 bases and J by 0 bases, with 10 bases between. CDR3 residues: CASSATRANTGELFF. The CDR3 DNA follows: TGTGCCAGCAGCGCAACTAGGGCGAACACCGGGGAGCTGTTTTTT.